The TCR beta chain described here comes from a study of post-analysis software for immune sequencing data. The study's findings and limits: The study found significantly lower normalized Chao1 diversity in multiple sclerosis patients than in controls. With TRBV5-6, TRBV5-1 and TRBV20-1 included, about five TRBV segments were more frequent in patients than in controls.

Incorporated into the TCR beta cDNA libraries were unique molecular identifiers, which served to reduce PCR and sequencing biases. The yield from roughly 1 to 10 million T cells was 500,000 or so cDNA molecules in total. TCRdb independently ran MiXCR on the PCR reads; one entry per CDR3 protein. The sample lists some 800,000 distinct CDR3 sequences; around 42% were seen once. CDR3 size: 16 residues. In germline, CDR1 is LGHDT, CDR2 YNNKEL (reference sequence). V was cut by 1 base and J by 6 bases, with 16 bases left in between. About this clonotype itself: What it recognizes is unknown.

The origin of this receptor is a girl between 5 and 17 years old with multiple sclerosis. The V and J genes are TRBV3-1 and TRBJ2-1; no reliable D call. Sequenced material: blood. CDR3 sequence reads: CASSQVHLQSPNEQFF. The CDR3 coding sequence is TGTGCCAGCAGCCAAGTTCACTTGCAAAGCCCCAATGAGCAGTTCTTC.